These 27 T cell receptor beta chains share one sample of origin, sequenced in a study of blood T cells in healthy people across ages. Alongside a J-beta primer mix, a sample-barcoded 5' primer served in a second PCR lasting roughly 6 to 12 cycles. TCRdb redid the calling of the 5' RACE reads with MiXCR, one entry per CDR3 protein. Of nearly 1 million distinct CDR3 sequences listed, 51% are singletons. Sequences were obtained from blood. The receptors here all came from a woman aged 60-75 years in good health.

The chain is built from TRBV20-1 and TRBJ2-7; 10 positions match TRBD2. CDR1 and CDR2 (germline): DFQATT, SNEGSKA (reference sequence). V lost 0 bases, J lost 3 bases, and 8 bases stayed unmatched. The CDR3 is made up of 16 amino acids. Here the CDR3 DNA reads TGCAGTGCTAGAGATCCCAATAGCGGGGGGAGCTACGAGCAGTACTTC. Amino acid sequence: CSARDPNSGGSYEQYF.

The table lists this clonotype with a few counts. This CDR3 is CSVANRDAFF. In DNA form, the CDR3 reads TGCAGCGTTGCGAACAGGGATGCTTTCTTT. The chain uses TRBV29-1 and TRBJ1-1; possibly TRBD1 for D (6 bases). The germline gives CDR1 SQVTM, CDR2 ANQGSEA. Trimming pared 4 bases from V and 11 bases from J, leaving 11 bases between. The CDR3 covers 10 residues. Filled out from reference TRBV29-1 and TRBJ1-1, the complete variable domain reads SAVISQKPSRDICQRGTSLTIQCQVDSQVTMMFWYRQQPGQSLTLIATANQGSEATYESGFVIDKFPISRPNLTFSTLTVSNMSPEDSSIYLCSVANRDAFFGQGTRLTVV.

This clonotype has only one observation. This sequence joins TRBV3-1 and TRBJ2-7, with 7 bases fitting TRBD1. Germline loops: CDR1 LGHDT, CDR2 YNNKEL (reference sequence). The CDR3 runs to 14 residues. The junction had 8 bases not matched to a gene; V was cut back by 4 bases and J by 5 bases. CDR3 loop: CASSLPGQKNEQYF. Written as DNA, the CDR3 is TGTGCCAGCAGCCTGCCGGGACAGAAAAACGAGCAGTACTTC.

As regards this clonotype: With a much larger clone just one base away, this may be a read error. The chain is built from TRBV6-5 and TRBJ2-7; D perhaps matches TRBD1 (5 bases). The CDR3 is 13 residues long. Germline V gene lookup returns CDR1 MNHEY and CDR2 SVGAGI. V was trimmed by 6 bases and J by 3 bases, leaving 12 bases between them. As DNA, the CDR3 is TGTGCCAGCAGCCCCCACAGGAACTACGAGCAGTACTTC. It yields the protein CASSPHRNYEQYF.

This clonotype was counted a few times. The chain combines TRBV9 with TRBJ2-7; TRBD2 is a possible D gene (5 bases). V was trimmed by 7 bases and J by 2 bases, leaving 25 bases between them. The CDR3 length is 17 residues. The germline V gene has CDR1 SGDLS and CDR2 YYNGEE. The CDR3 DNA reads as TGTGCCAGCGCCTTCCTCCGGGGTTTGGGAAATACCTACGAGCAGTACTTC. This translates into CASAFLRGLGNTYEQYF.

The V gene is TRBV27, the J gene TRBJ1-1, with 7 bases lining up with TRBD1. Germline-derived CDR1 and CDR2 are MNHEY and SMNVEV (reference sequence). The CDR3 runs to 12 residues. V lost 2 bases to trimming and J lost 11 bases; unmatched junction nucleotides: 5. Written as DNA, the CDR3 is TGTGCCAGCAGTTTACTCGGACAGGCTGCTTTCTTT. Protein sequence: CASSLLGQAAFF.

J is TRBJ2-5 and V is TRBV20-1, with D unresolved. Per the germline V gene, CDR1 is DFQATT and CDR2 is SNEGSKA (reference sequence). The V and J ends lost 2 bases and 0 bases respectively, with 16 bases between them. This CDR3 is built from 16 residues. DNA for the CDR3: TGCAGTGCTAGACAAAGGTTGGGCTGGTACCAAGAGACCCAGTACTTC. As protein: CSARQRLGWYQETQYF.

The rearrangement links TRBV20-1 to TRBJ2-3; 12 nucleotides align to TRBD2. This CDR3 has 13 amino acids. Germline loops: CDR1 DFQATT, CDR2 SNEGSKA (reference sequence). The CDR3 nucleotides read TGCAGCCTGACTAGCGGGAGAGGAGATACGCAGTATTTT. Its translation: CSLTSGRGDTQYF.

This chain joins TRBV9 and TRBJ2-2; D may be TRBD2 (5 bases). The V gene lost 4 bases and the J gene lost 6 bases, with 10 bases spanning the gap. The germline CDR1 and CDR2 sequences are SGDLS and YYNGEE. The CDR3 extends over 13 amino acids. The CDR3 loop reads CASSYLASGELFF. CDR3 sequence (DNA): TGTGCCAGCAGCTATCTAGCATCCGGGGAGCTGTTTTTT.

CDR3 in DNA: TGTGCCAGCAGCTTGTACGGGGGGCGCGTCGTAAATGAGCAGTTCTTC. This codes for CASSLYGGRVVNEQFF. J is TRBJ2-7 and V is TRBV5-6; possible D gene TRBD2, 7 bases. The DNA matches TRBJ2-1 better at its end, which makes the J call doubtful. CDR1 and CDR2 from the germline V gene are SGHDT and YYEEEE. The CDR3 is 16 amino acids.

The rearrangement links TRBV7-9 to TRBJ1-2; no firm D call. Trimming removed 5 bases at V and 4 bases at J, with 14 bases between. Germline CDR1 reads SEHNR; CDR2 reads FQNEAQ (reference sequence). There are 14 residues in the CDR3. DNA of the CDR3: TGTGCCAGCAGCGTAGGTGTTTCCCCCTATGGCTACACCTTC. Protein sequence: CASSVGVSPYGYTF.

The V gene is TRBV29-1, the J gene TRBJ2-1; 7 bases match TRBD1. The germline gives CDR1 SQVTM, CDR2 ANQGSEA. This CDR3 region has 15 residues. The J segment lost 4 bases and the V segment lost 1 base, leaving 7 bases of the junction unmatched. CDR3: CSVEGTGLGYNEQFF. CDR3 DNA sequence: TGCAGCGTTGAAGGGACAGGTTTGGGTTACAATGAGCAGTTCTTC.

This clonotype has more than one count but fewer than ten. The CDR3 nucleotides read TGTGCCAGCTCACAGGCTAGCGGGGCCTACGAGCAGTACTTC. Its protein product is CASSQASGAYEQYF. The chain couples TRBV18 to TRBJ2-7, with TRBD2 identical over 9 bases. Looked up from germline, CDR1 is KGHSH and CDR2 is LQKENI. This CDR3 is built from 14 residues. Trimming removed 4 bases from V and 2 bases from J; junction bases left unmatched: 3.

J is TRBJ1-5 and V is TRBV7-9; D is perhaps TRBD1 (5 bases). The CDR3 contains 14 residues. V lost 7 bases to trimming and J lost 6 bases, with 16 bases between them. Germline-derived CDR1 and CDR2 are SEHNR and FQNEAQ (reference sequence). The CDR3 reads CASTNDRVSQPQHF. The CDR3 nucleotides are TGTGCCAGCACCAACGACAGAGTGAGTCAGCCCCAGCATTTT.

The chain has TRBV27 and TRBJ1-6; a possible D gene is TRBD1 (6 bases). The CDR3 consists of 13 residues. V was shortened by 8 bases and J by 7 bases, with 12 bases between the two germline ends. Looked up from germline, CDR1 is MNHEY and CDR2 is SMNVEV (reference sequence). CDR3: CASRYQGNSPLHF. DNA for the CDR3: TGTGCCAGCCGTTATCAGGGGAATTCACCCCTCCACTTT.

The V gene is TRBV6-4, the J gene TRBJ2-3; the match to TRBD2 covers 8 bases. This CDR3 spans 15 amino acids. Losses at the gene ends were 5 bases for V and 0 bases for J; bases not matched to a gene: 4. The germline gives CDR1 MRHNA, CDR2 SNTAGT. The CDR3 bases are TGTGCCAGCAGTAGGGCTAGCGGGAGCACAGATACGCAGTATTTT. Protein: CASSRASGSTDTQYF.

The chain couples TRBV7-9 to TRBJ2-4; 8 bases agree with TRBD1. The V gene's germline CDR1 is SEHNR and CDR2 FQNEAQ (reference sequence). The J segment lost 3 bases and the V segment lost 4 bases, leaving 5 bases of the junction unmatched. The CDR3 loop spans 15 amino acids. CDR3 DNA: TGTGCCAGCAGCTCGACAGGGGCGGGCAAAAACATTCAGTACTTC. It yields the protein CASSSTGAGKNIQYF.

In DNA form, the CDR3 reads TGTGCCAGCAGCCAAGATCTGATGGGATTAGTCATATCTGGGGCCAACGTCCTGACTTTC. This translates into CASSQDLMGLVISGANVLTF. This chain joins TRBV3-1 and TRBJ2-6, with D unresolved. Germline loops: CDR1 LGHDT, CDR2 YNNKEL (reference sequence). The V gene lost 0 bases and the J gene lost 1 base, with 19 bases spanning the gap. The CDR3 has 20 residues.

The chain employs TRBV28 and TRBJ1-5; D may be TRBD1 (5 bases). CDR3 length: 12 residues. The ends were cut back, 7 bases at V and 4 bases at J, with 8 bases in the middle. Germline V gene sequence: CDR1 MDHEN, CDR2 SYDVKM. In DNA form, the CDR3 reads TGTGCCAGCACTGAGGGGAATCAGCCCCAGCATTTT. Translating it yields CASTEGNQPQHF. Filled out from reference TRBV28 and TRBJ1-5, the complete variable domain reads DVKVTQSSRYLVKRTGEKVFLECVQDMDHENMFWYRQDPGLGLRLIYFSYDVKMKEKGDIPEGYSVSREKKERFSLILESASTNQTSMYLCASTEGNQPQHFGDGTRLSIL.

CDR3 amino acids: CASTGGELNTEAFF. The CDR3, as DNA: TGCGCCAGCACCGGGGGTGAACTGAACACTGAAGCTTTCTTT. This rearrangement joins TRBV5-1 to TRBJ1-1, with D tentatively TRBD1 (5 bases). The CDR3 sequence is 14 residues long. Trimming removed 6 bases at V and 0 bases at J, with 12 bases between. The germline V gene has CDR1 SGHRS and CDR2 YFSETQ.

This chain joins TRBV20-1 and TRBJ1-1; D remains ambiguous. Germline CDR1 DFQATT, CDR2 SNEGSKA (reference sequence). Between the trimmed V and J ends, which lost 5 bases and 3 bases, there was a span of 7 bases. This CDR3 has 11 amino acids. CDR3 loop: CSALGYTEAFF. For the CDR3, the DNA is TGCAGTGCTCTAGGGTACACTGAAGCTTTCTTT.

V and J are TRBV25-1 and TRBJ2-3, with unresolved D. In germline, CDR1 is MGHDK, CDR2 SYGVNS. The V and J ends lost 5 bases and 3 bases respectively, with 12 bases between them. This CDR3 has 14 residues. The CDR3 coding sequence is TGTGCCAGCAGTTGGGCTCGGGCTACAGATACGCAGTATTTT. Protein sequence: CASSWARATDTQYF.

V and J are TRBV6-2 or TRBV6-3 and TRBJ1-1; D is ambiguous. CDR3 length equals 15 residues. V shed 7 bases and J shed 4 bases, with 19 bases lying between them. Germline V gene sequence: CDR1 MNHEY, CDR2 SVGEGT. The CDR3 region has the DNA TGTGCCAGCACCCCATCGGTGGGTTCGGGCACTGAAGCTTTCTTT. It yields the protein CASTPSVGSGTEAFF.

J is TRBJ1-4 and V is TRBV6-5; D might be TRBD1 (6 bases). The CDR3 runs 14 residues. Germline lookup yields CDR1 MNHEY and CDR2 SVGAGI. The V gene lost 4 bases and the J gene lost 5 bases, with 11 bases spanning the gap. This chain's CDR3 is CASSWTDSNEKLFF. The CDR3 DNA reads as TGTGCCAGCAGTTGGACAGATAGCAATGAAAAACTGTTTTTT.

This chain joins TRBV20-1 and TRBJ2-5; TRBD2 agrees at 10 bases. The DNA end is more similar to TRBJ2-7, so the J call may be wrong. The CDR3 spans 16 residues. Germline V CDR1 and CDR2: DFQATT, SNEGSKA (reference sequence). The CDR3: CSARHPSSGSVREQYF. CDR3 nucleotides: TGCAGTGCTAGACACCCCTCTAGCGGGAGTGTCCGCGAGCAGTACTTC.

This clonotype came up a few times. The genes are TRBV20-1 and TRBJ2-1; 8 bases fit TRBD2. Germline V gene data show CDR1 as DFQATT and CDR2 as SNEGSKA (reference sequence). The V segment lost 1 base and the J segment 10 bases; nucleotides outside the gene matches: 15. CDR3 length equals 16 residues. The CDR3, as DNA: TGCAGTGCTAGAGCCCCGTCTAGCGGGTTCTTCGGGGAGCAGTTCTTC. It specifies CSARAPSSGFFGEQFF.

The CDR3 DNA is TGCGCCAGCAGCTTGGGAACTCGAAGGGGGGCTAGCGGGAACTACAATGAGCAGTTCTTC. Its translation is CASSLGTRRGASGNYNEQFF. The genes are TRBV5-1 and TRBJ2-1; TRBD2 agrees at 9 bases. The germline gives CDR1 SGHRS, CDR2 YFSETQ. The CDR3 runs to 20 residues. J was trimmed by 3 bases and V by 0 bases; bases with no gene match: 16.